Below are 31 T cell receptor beta chains sequenced from a single sample in a study of regulatory T cells in long-lasting Graves disease. The sample's time point: newly diagnosed GD, antithyroid drugs for less than 3 months. After RNA was extracted from PBMCs, the TCR library was made from it. Sequencing libraries for TCR beta were prepared with iRepertoire HTBI primers and Arm-PCR of CDR3 regions. TCRdb itself ran the multiplex PCR reads through MiXCR, one entry per CDR3 protein. The data show about 440,000 distinct CDR3 sequences, about 15% seen once. These data were also filed under a second study, of T cells in Graves' hyperthyroidism and ophthalmopathy.

Sample: peripheral blood mononuclear cells (PBMCs), taken at new diagnosis, from a patient treated with antithyroid drugs. All receptors come from a woman in her 30s with Graves disease.

This clonotype was counted between two and nine times. At one of its ends the junction is not consistent with the germline gene, which may arise from a read error. The rearrangement uses TRBV7-7 and TRBJ2-1; D tentatively reads TRBD1 or TRBD2 (5 bases each). The germline V gene has CDR1 SSHAT and CDR2 FNYEAQ (reference sequence). The CDR3 loop spans 15 amino acids. The CDR3 DNA sequence: TGTGCTAGCAGCTACACCCGGGAACCAGGGAATGAGCAGTTCTTC. The encoded protein is CASSYTREPGNEQFF.

The J gene is TRBJ2-7, the V gene TRBV4-1; no clear D. V was shortened by 3 bases and J by 0 bases, with 6 bases between the two germline ends. This CDR3 comprises 13 residues. Looked up from germline, CDR1 is MGHRA and CDR2 is YSYEKL. CDR3 DNA sequence: TGCGCCAGCAGCCACTCCAACTCCTACGAGCAGTACTTC. Its translation: CASSHSNSYEQYF.

The chain employs TRBV12-3 or TRBV12-4 and TRBJ2-5; 10 positions agree with TRBD2. The CDR3 has 14 amino acids. The V segment lost 4 bases and the J segment 6 bases; nucleotides outside the gene matches: 5. CDR3 sequence reads: CASSSPSGSKTQYF. The CDR3 DNA follows: TGTGCCAGCAGTTCCCCTAGCGGGAGTAAGACCCAGTACTTC.

This clonotype was counted ten times or more. The rearrangement joins TRBV20-1 to TRBJ2-7, with 7 bases fitting TRBD1. The trim removed 6 bases at V and 5 bases at J, leaving 10 bases unmatched. CDR1 and CDR2 from the germline V gene are DFQATT and SNEGSKA (reference sequence). The CDR3 extends over 13 amino acids. The CDR3 sequence is CSAGRQGFHEQYF. CDR3 nucleotide sequence: TGCAGTGCGGGTCGACAGGGCTTCCACGAGCAGTACTTC.

Concerning this clonotype itself: The likely explanation is a read error, given a far larger clone one base away. The rearrangement joins TRBV7-9 to TRBJ2-7, with a possible D match to TRBD1 (6 bases). The CDR3 length is 12 residues. V shed 8 bases and J shed 2 bases, with 10 bases lying between them. From germline, CDR1 is SEHNR and CDR2 FQNEAQ (reference sequence). Here the CDR3 DNA reads TGTGCCAGCGCCAGGACAGCCTACGAGCAGTACTTC. This sequence encodes CASARTAYEQYF.

The chain links TRBV4-1 to TRBJ2-1, with 10 bases matching TRBD2. CDR3 size: 18 residues. The trim removed 3 bases at V and 4 bases at J, leaving 12 bases unmatched. The germline gives CDR1 MGHRA, CDR2 YSYEKL. CDR3 DNA: TGCGCCAGCAGCCATGACCTTCGGGGTAGCGGGAGGTACAATGAGCAGTTCTTC. It yields the protein CASSHDLRGSGRYNEQFF.

This clonotype occurred many times. V usage is TRBV11-1 and J usage is TRBJ2-7; D tentatively fits TRBD1 or TRBD2 (5 bases each). V lost 5 bases and J 0 bases, leaving 14 bases between the germline ends. Germline V gene data show CDR1 as SGHAT and CDR2 as FQDESV (reference sequence). The CDR3 loop spans 15 amino acids. The CDR3 region is CASSARGESSYEQYF. In DNA, the CDR3 is TGTGCCAGCAGCGCGAGGGGAGAGAGCTCCTACGAGCAGTACTTC.

This chain joins TRBV28 and TRBJ2-3; D is possibly TRBD2 (7 bases). CDR1 is MDHEN, CDR2 SYDVKM, per germline. The CDR3 extends over 14 amino acids. V lost 4 bases, J lost 2 bases, and 10 bases lay in between. The CDR3 sequence: CASSWGGPTDTQYF. The CDR3 nucleotides are TGTGCCAGCAGTTGGGGGGGCCCCACAGATACGCAGTATTTT. The entire variable domain, with the rest obtained from reference TRBV28 and TRBJ2-3, is as follows: DVKVTQSSRYLVKRTGEKVFLECVQDMDHENMFWYRQDPGLGLRLIYFSYDVKMKEKGDIPEGYSVSREKKERFSLILESASTNQTSMYLCASSWGGPTDTQYFGPGTRLTVL.

This clonotype came up a few times. The chain recombines TRBV9 with TRBJ2-3; TRBD2 agrees at 8 bases. The CDR3 extends over 19 amino acids. Losses at the gene ends were 0 bases for V and 0 bases for J; bases not matched to a gene: 12. Germline V gene sequence: CDR1 SGDLS, CDR2 YYNGEE. The CDR3 is CASSVDDGGTRGSTDTQYF. CDR3 bases: TGTGCCAGCAGCGTAGATGATGGAGGGACTAGAGGGAGCACAGATACGCAGTATTTT.

This clonotype came up many times. This chain uses TRBV24-1 with TRBJ2-1, with TRBD2 matching over 11 bases. Germline V CDR1 and CDR2: KGHDR, SFDVKD. This CDR3 region has 18 residues. V was pared by 1 base and J by 4 bases, with 8 bases of the junction left unmatched. CDR3 DNA: TGTGCCACCAGTGATTTTGGGACTAGCGGAGGACCTTACAATGAGCAGTTCTTC. Its translation is CATSDFGTSGGPYNEQFF.

CDR3 region: CSVEDPQGPYNEQFF. CDR3 DNA sequence: TGCAGCGTTGAAGATCCGCAGGGACCCTACAATGAGCAGTTCTTC. The chain links TRBV29-1 to TRBJ2-1; D possibly uses TRBD1 or TRBD2 (5 bases each). V dropped 0 bases and J dropped 2 bases, with 11 bases sitting between them. The CDR3 has 15 amino acids. Per germline, CDR1 SQVTM and CDR2 ANQGSEA.

The table lists this clonotype with many counts. The V gene is TRBV29-1, the J gene TRBJ2-3, with 8 bases that match TRBD2. This CDR3 contains 14 residues. Germline V lookup: CDR1 SQVTM, CDR2 ANQGSEA. V lost 5 bases to trimming and J lost 4 bases; unmatched junction nucleotides: 8. The CDR3 spells CSVISAGVADTQYF. CDR3 nucleotides: TGCAGCGTTATTTCAGCGGGAGTCGCAGATACGCAGTATTTT.

The chain joins TRBV19 to TRBJ2-3, with D possibly being TRBD2 (5 bases). V was cut by 3 bases and J by 2 bases, with 9 bases left in between. Germline V gives CDR1 LNHDA, CDR2 SQIVND (reference sequence). This CDR3 contains 14 residues. CDR3 bases: TGTGCCAGTAGTATGGGAGCGTACACAGATACGCAGTATTTT. Translation: CASSMGAYTDTQYF.

This clonotype was seen a few times. V is TRBV9 and J is TRBJ2-1; 8 bases are a match to TRBD2. Germline V gives CDR1 SGDLS, CDR2 YYNGEE. V trimming: 3 bases; J trimming: 6 bases; junction bases outside the gene matches: 20. This CDR3 has 19 residues. The chain's CDR3 is CASSGRGLAGYAGANEQFF. In DNA, the CDR3 is TGTGCCAGCAGCGGCCGGGGGCTAGCGGGCTACGCGGGGGCCAATGAGCAGTTCTTC.

This clonotype was recorded many times. A far larger clone is only one base removed, so a read error is likely. This sequence joins TRBV6-2 or TRBV6-3 and TRBJ2-1, with 8 bases that match TRBD1. Germline V CDR1 and CDR2: MNHEY, SVGEGT. This CDR3 is 15 amino acids long. Unmatched junction bases numbered 12, after V lost 4 bases and J lost 10 bases. The CDR3, as DNA: TGTGCCAGCAGTTTCTCACAGGGGGAATCCTACGAGCAGTTCTTC. Amino acid sequence: CASSFSQGESYEQFF.

In this sample, this clonotype turned up many times. V is TRBV12-3 or TRBV12-4 and J is TRBJ1-5, with a possible D match to TRBD1 (5 bases). The ends were cut back, 5 bases at V and 7 bases at J, with 15 bases in the middle. The CDR3 loop spans 14 amino acids. The CDR3 DNA is TGTGCCAGCAGTCATCACTGGACAAGGCAGCCCCAGCATTTT. This translates into CASSHHWTRQPQHF.

This clonotype was detected only a few times. This chain uses TRBV27 with TRBJ2-1; 8 nucleotides line up with TRBD2. CDR1 and CDR2 from the germline V gene are MNHEY and SMNVEV (reference sequence). After removal of 3 bases from V and 9 bases from J, the junction contained 7 bases not matched to a gene. This CDR3 is built from 14 residues. CDR3 protein: CASSFGGEWGEQFF. The CDR3 nucleotides read TGTGCCAGCAGTTTCGGGGGGGAGTGGGGTGAGCAGTTCTTC.

This clonotype was seen at least ten times. The chain links TRBV12-3 or TRBV12-4 to TRBJ2-7; 9 nucleotides align to TRBD1. The CDR3 loop spans 17 amino acids. The V segment lost 6 bases and the J segment 4 bases; nucleotides outside the gene matches: 16. The CDR3 bases are TGTGCCAGCAGCCCGACCCAAACAGGGGGCGCCGGGTACGAGCAGTACTTC. Translating it yields CASSPTQTGGAGYEQYF.

This clonotype occurred many times. This chain uses TRBV6-1 with TRBJ2-7, with 10 bases lining up with TRBD2. The CDR3 has 16 residues. Germline CDR1 MNHNS, CDR2 SASEGT. V was pared by 5 bases and J by 2 bases, with 9 bases of the junction left unmatched. The CDR3 DNA follows: TGTGCCAGCAGTAGAAGCGGGAGGGCCATTGCCTACGAGCAGTACTTC. Its protein is CASSRSGRAIAYEQYF.

This clonotype occurred a few times. The chain links TRBV2 to TRBJ1-1, with no clear D. Germline V CDR1 and CDR2: SNHLY, FYNNEI. CDR3 size: 13 residues. The V end was cut by 4 bases, the J end by 1 base, with 7 bases between. This CDR3 reads CASSVSQNTEAFF. The CDR3 DNA follows: TGTGCCAGCAGTGTTAGCCAGAACACTGAAGCTTTCTTT.

At least ten counts were recorded for this clonotype. The chain combines TRBV29-1 with TRBJ2-7; possible D gene TRBD1, 5 bases. V was pared by 2 bases and J by 3 bases, with 14 bases between. Germline CDR1 and CDR2: SQVTM and ANQGSEA. This CDR3 region has 14 residues. The CDR3 DNA is TGCAGCGTTGAACAACAGGACCGCGGCTACGAGCAGTACTTC. Residues: CSVEQQDRGYEQYF.

This clonotype was seen at least ten times. This sequence joins TRBV10-2 and TRBJ2-7; D might be TRBD1 (6 bases). Germline-derived CDR1 and CDR2 are WSHSY and SAAADI. The V end was cut by 7 bases, the J end by 4 bases, with 17 bases between. The CDR3 totals 14 residues. The CDR3 DNA is TGCGCCAGCACAGGAGTCAGGGGAAGATACGAGCAGTACTTC. Amino acids: CASTGVRGRYEQYF.

J is TRBJ1-2 and V is TRBV5-1; 7 nucleotides align to TRBD1. With 6 bases clipped from V and 4 bases from J, the junction kept 9 bases outside the gene matches. Germline V gene sequence: CDR1 SGHRS, CDR2 YFSETQ. CDR3 length: 14 residues. This CDR3 reads CASKGTGASYGYTF. DNA for the CDR3: TGCGCCAGCAAGGGTACAGGGGCATCCTATGGCTACACCTTC.

This clonotype came up many times. The chain uses TRBV11-2 and TRBJ2-4; 8 positions match TRBD2. Trimming cost V 5 bases and J 7 bases; bases outside gene matches: 13. CDR3 length: 16 residues. Germline lookup yields CDR1 SGHAT and CDR2 FQNNGV. CDR3: CASSTRPGLGGNIQYF. The CDR3 nucleotides are TGTGCCAGCAGCACGAGACCGGGACTAGGTGGGAACATTCAGTACTTC.

This clonotype was found a few times. V usage is TRBV19 and J usage is TRBJ2-1; D remains ambiguous. With 7 bases removed from V and 2 bases from J, the gap between germline ends came to 6 bases. The CDR3 has 12 amino acids. CDR1 is LNHDA, CDR2 SQIVND, per germline (reference sequence). CDR3 nucleotides: TGTGCCAGTACCGCGACCTACAATGAGCAGTTCTTC. Its translation: CASTATYNEQFF.

The CDR3 coding sequence is TGTGCCAGCAGCTTCCGGGACAGGGGTACCGGGGAGCTGTTTTTT. Its protein product is CASSFRDRGTGELFF. The chain couples TRBV7-7 to TRBJ2-2; 10 bases agree with TRBD1. CDR3 size: 15 residues. The V gene's germline CDR1 is SSHAT and CDR2 FNYEAQ (reference sequence). The V gene end was trimmed by 3 bases and the J gene end by 5 bases; junction bases not matched to a gene: 3. Full variable domain (outside the CDR3, taken from reference TRBV7-7 and TRBJ2-2): GAGVSQSPRYKVTKRGQDVTLRCDPISSHATLYWYQQALGQGPEFLTYFNYEAQPDKSGLPSDRFSAERPEGSISTLTIQRTEQRDSAMYRCASSFRDRGTGELFFGEGSRLTVL.

This clonotype was detected many times. The chain couples TRBV11-2 to TRBJ2-7; possible D gene TRBD1, 6 bases. The germline V gene has CDR1 SGHAT and CDR2 FQNNGV. This CDR3 comprises 16 residues. V gave up 5 bases and J gave up 3 bases, with 20 bases separating them. CDR3 loop: CASSRGRDTQNYEQYF. In nucleotides, the CDR3 is TGTGCCAGCAGCCGAGGCCGGGACACCCAAAACTACGAGCAGTACTTC.

This sequence joins TRBV19 and TRBJ1-5, with a weak D call TRBD1 (5 bases). CDR1 and CDR2 (germline): LNHDA, SQIVND (reference sequence). Trimming took off 1 base at V and 1 base at J, with 8 bases between the two ends. The CDR3 is 15 residues long. The CDR3 bases are TGTGCCAGTAGTATAGCGGGGACGAGCAATCAGCCCCAGCATTTT. This codes for CASSIAGTSNQPQHF. Full variable domain (remainder filled in from reference TRBV19 and TRBJ1-5): DGGITQSPKYLFRKEGQNVTLSCEQNLNHDAMYWYRQDPGQGLRLIYYSQIVNDFQKGDIAEGYSVSREKKESFPLTVTSAQKNPTAFYLCASSIAGTSNQPQHFGDGTRLSIL.

The V call is TRBV28, the J call TRBJ2-1; 9 nucleotides match TRBD2. The CDR3 covers 16 residues. CDR1 and CDR2 from the germline V gene are MDHEN and SYDVKM. Losses at the gene ends were 1 base for V and 5 bases for J; bases not matched to a gene: 6. The DNA for the CDR3 is TGTGCCAGCAGTTTATTTACTAGCGGGTCCCACAATGAGCAGTTCTTC. Protein sequence: CASSLFTSGSHNEQFF.

The V and J genes are TRBV2 and TRBJ2-3; 9 nucleotides line up with TRBD2. With V trimmed by 5 bases and J by 6 bases, 9 bases remained unmatched. The CDR3 sequence is 15 residues long. Germline V lookup: CDR1 SNHLY, CDR2 FYNNEI. The chain's CDR3 is CASSYRGLATDTQYF. CDR3 sequence (DNA): TGTGCCAGCAGTTACCGAGGACTAGCGACCGATACGCAGTATTTT.

Ten or more counts support this clonotype. This chain joins TRBV24-1 and TRBJ2-1; D not certain. Germline loops: CDR1 KGHDR, CDR2 SFDVKD. The CDR3 sequence is 13 residues long. Trimming cost V 1 base and J 10 bases, with 10 bases left between them. The CDR3 coding sequence is TGTGCCACCAGTGATTTTTCACCAGCGGAGCAGTTCTTC. This sequence encodes CATSDFSPAEQFF.